The next 16 T cell receptor beta chains were all read from a single sample in a study of T cells in Graves' hyperthyroidism and ophthalmopathy. RNA transcripts served as the template for amplifying TCR beta CDR3 regions. In the first-round RT-PCR of the TCR CDR3, the HTBI primer set was used. TCRdb reprocessed the multiplex PCR reads with MiXCR, giving one entry per CDR3 protein. The sample lists about 600,000 distinct CDR3 sequences; around 14% were seen once. The sample comprised blood. Receptors originate from a woman aged 18-35 years with Graves' ophthalmopathy.

This clonotype was picked up many times. The chain couples TRBV7-2 to TRBJ2-6, with 8 bases identical to TRBD2. Germline V CDR1 and CDR2: SGHTA, FQGNSA. This CDR3 is built from 14 residues. V trimming: 8 bases; J trimming: 13 bases; junction bases outside the gene matches: 13. This chain's CDR3 is CASSTGGGTQVLTF. CDR3 coding DNA: TGTGCCAGCTCAACGGGGGGGGGGACCCAAGTCCTGACTTTC.

In its sample, this clonotype was seen many times. Here the CDR3 reads CASSERQGRDSGELFF. The CDR3 nucleotides are TGTGCCAGCAGTGAAAGGCAGGGTCGGGACAGCGGGGAGCTGTTTTTT. J is TRBJ2-2 and V is TRBV2; 7 bases align to TRBD1. Germline-derived CDR1 and CDR2 are SNHLY and FYNNEI. This CDR3 contains 16 residues. V was pared by 2 bases and J by 7 bases, with 10 bases of the junction left unmatched. Based on the CDR3 plus reference TRBV2 and TRBJ2-2, the full variable domain is EPEVTQTPSHQVTQMGQEVILRCVPISNHLYFYWYRQILGQKVEFLVSFYNNEISEKSEIFDDQFSVERPDGSNFTLKIRSTKLEDSAMYFCASSERQGRDSGELFFGEGSRLTVL.

The rearrangement joins TRBV7-6 to TRBJ2-1; D perhaps matches TRBD1 (5 bases). The V gene lost 5 bases and the J gene lost 2 bases, with 19 bases spanning the gap. The CDR3 is made up of 17 amino acids. CDR1 and CDR2 from the germline V gene are SGHVS and FNYEAQ. CDR3 sequence reads: CASSPRAVLATYNEQFF. The DNA of the CDR3 is TGTGCCAGCAGCCCCAGGGCGGTCTTAGCTACCTACAATGAGCAGTTCTTC. The full variable domain, its missing parts supplied by reference TRBV7-6 and TRBJ2-1, is GAGVSQSPRYKVTKRGQDVALRCDPISGHVSLYWYRQALGQGPEFLTYFNYEAQQDKSGLPNDRFSAERPEGSISTLTIQRTEQRDSAMYRCASSPRAVLATYNEQFFGPGTRLTVL.

The CDR3 nucleotides read TGTGCCAGCAGTTACTCGATCCAGGGGGCCTACAATGAGCAGTTCTTC. Its translation is CASSYSIQGAYNEQFF. V gene TRBV6-5 combines with J gene TRBJ2-1, with 7 nucleotides matching TRBD1. V shed 0 bases, J shed 2 bases, and the junction held 4 bases outside the gene matches. The CDR3 runs 16 residues. Germline CDR1 reads MNHEY; CDR2 reads SVGAGI.

This clonotype has only one observation. The J gene is TRBJ2-2, the V gene TRBV3-2; the table names TRBD1, a call not compared with the DNA. TRBV3-2 is labeled a pseudogene. The CDR3 has 15 amino acids. This chain's CDR3 is CASSHRQGGTGELFF. DNA for the CDR3: TGTGCCAGCAGCCACCGACAGGGGGGCACCGGGGAGCTGTTTTTT.

This clonotype has only a few counts. The chain has TRBV7-8 and TRBJ1-1, with no clear D. This CDR3 contains 16 residues. Looked up from germline, CDR1 is SGHVS and CDR2 is FQNEAQ. V lost 2 bases and J 3 bases, leaving 16 bases between the germline ends. CDR3 coding DNA: TGTGCCAGCAGCTTAATTTTATGGTCAAAGGACACTGAAGCTTTCTTT. It is translated as CASSLILWSKDTEAFF.

The J gene is TRBJ2-5, the V gene TRBV7-9; the D is unclear. With 5 bases removed from V and 0 bases from J, the gap between germline ends came to 13 bases. Germline-derived CDR1 and CDR2 are SEHNR and FQNEAQ (reference sequence). This CDR3 spans 15 amino acids. CDR3 sequence reads: CASSPRALNQETQYF. In DNA form, the CDR3 reads TGTGCCAGCAGCCCCCGGGCGCTCAACCAAGAGACCCAGTACTTC.

This clonotype was seen at least ten times. V gene TRBV12-3 or TRBV12-4 combines with J gene TRBJ1-5; D possibly corresponds to TRBD1 (6 bases). Trimming left V 3 bases short and J 1 base short, with 10 bases between. This CDR3 is 15 amino acids long. CDR3 sequence: CASSFGTPSNQPQHF. The CDR3, as DNA: TGTGCCAGCAGTTTCGGGACACCAAGCAATCAGCCCCAGCATTTT.

The chain employs TRBV9 and TRBJ2-2; D uncertain. V was trimmed by 3 bases and J by 8 bases, leaving 17 bases between them. CDR3 length: 15 residues. CDR1 is SGDLS, CDR2 YYNGEE, per germline. CDR3 sequence (DNA): TGTGCCAGCAGCGCTCCACACAAGGTTCGGGGGGAGCTGTTTTTT. Its protein is CASSAPHKVRGELFF.

In its sample, this clonotype was seen many times. The chain combines TRBV9 with TRBJ1-6, with a tentative D call TRBD1 (5 bases). This CDR3 has 15 residues. V lost 5 bases and J 0 bases, leaving 9 bases between the germline ends. The germline gives CDR1 SGDLS, CDR2 YYNGEE. The CDR3 DNA follows: TGTGCCAGCAGTGCAGGGAACTCCTATAATTCACCCCTCCACTTT. Protein: CASSAGNSYNSPLHF.

For this clonotype: A much more abundant neighbour one base away suggests this may be a read error. This chain links TRBV2 with TRBJ2-2; tentative D call: TRBD2 (6 bases). The CDR3 totals 15 residues. CDR1 is SNHLY and CDR2 is FYNNEI in the germline V gene. The CDR3 nucleotides are TGTGCCGGCAGTGGAGAGGGAGGTGGCACCGGGGAGCTGTTTTTT. It specifies CAGSGEGGGTGELFF.

This clonotype was seen at least ten times. The chain links TRBV7-3 to TRBJ1-1; 7 bases are shared with TRBD1. The CDR3 sequence is 14 residues long. CDR1 SGHTA and CDR2 FQGTGA come from the germline V gene. V lost 3 bases, J lost 4 bases, and 5 bases stayed unmatched. The CDR3 nucleotides read TGTGCCAGCAGCTTTAGGGGGCCGAGCACTGAAGCTTTCTTT. Protein: CASSFRGPSTEAFF.

This clonotype appeared many times. This chain uses TRBV27 with TRBJ1-1; D is undetermined. The length of the CDR3 is 13 residues. V was shortened by 3 bases and J by 1 base, with 6 bases between the two germline ends. Per the germline V gene, CDR1 is MNHEY and CDR2 is SMNVEV (reference sequence). The CDR3 nucleotides read TGTGCCAGCAGTTTTAGATGGAACACTGAAGCTTTCTTT. This translates into CASSFRWNTEAFF.

V usage is TRBV27 and J usage is TRBJ1-1; 8 bases are a match to TRBD1. Germline-derived CDR1 and CDR2 are MNHEY and SMNVEV (reference sequence). Trimming removed 5 bases from V and 1 base from J; junction bases left unmatched: 9. CDR3 size: 16 residues. The CDR3 spells CASSPGQGWWNTEAFF. The CDR3 DNA reads TGTGCCAGCAGTCCCGGACAGGGTTGGTGGAACACTGAAGCTTTCTTT.

A few counts support this clonotype. The chain links TRBV13 to TRBJ1-3, with a weak D call TRBD1 (6 bases). Per germline, CDR1 PRHDT and CDR2 FYEKMQ (reference sequence). CDR3 size: 14 residues. The V end lost 5 bases, the J end lost 2 bases, and 10 bases lay between the germline ends. The CDR3 coding sequence is TGTGCCAGCAGCCCGAGACAGGCTGGAAACACCATATATTTT. This codes for CASSPRQAGNTIYF. Looking up the rest from reference TRBV13 and TRBJ1-3 gives the full variable domain: AAGVIQSPRHLIKEKRETATLKCYPIPRHDTVYWYQQGPGQDPQFLISFYEKMQSDKGSIPDRFSAQQFSDYHSELNMSSLELGDSALYFCASSPRQAGNTIYFGEGSWLTVV.

This clonotype came up many times. This chain links TRBV5-1 with TRBJ2-5; D is perhaps TRBD1 (5 bases). CDR1 SGHRS and CDR2 YFSETQ come from the germline V gene. The CDR3 loop spans 14 amino acids. Trimming removed 0 bases from V and 5 bases from J, with 11 bases in between. This CDR3 reads CASSLGRAKETQYF. CDR3 DNA: TGCGCCAGCAGCTTGGGCAGGGCGAAGGAGACCCAGTACTTC.